Listed below are T cell receptor beta chains from one sample, sequenced in a study of siplizumab effects on memory and regulatory T cells. Libraries were prepared by immunoSEQ multiplex PCR; TCRdb keeps only in-frame clonotypes and omits some of them. The sample includes fewer than 100,000 clones, about 95% of them seen just once. Sequencing was done on a sample of CD8+ T cells sorted from blood. The receptors stem from a human donor in good health. The CDR3 runs from the conserved cysteine through the conserved F or W. A D gene is named only where the DNA matches it firmly. Clone size is shown for a subset of rows, as once, few, many or a class of expanded clone.

J: TRBJ2-3; D: .; size: once; V: TRBV7-6; DNA: TGTGCCAGCAGCTACCTGACGGGGTTAGGAACAGATACGCAGTATTTT; CDR3: CASSYLTGLGTDTQYF
J: TRBJ2-3; D: .; size: .; V: TRBV19; DNA: TGTGCCAGTAGTATGGGCCAGCGGTCCCTGGATACGCAGTATTTT; CDR3: CASSMGQRSLDTQYF
J: TRBJ2-7; D: TRBD2; size: .; V: TRBV14; DNA: TGTGCCAGCAGCCCTAGACTAGCCGCTTACGAGCAGTACTTC; CDR3: CASSPRLAAYEQYF
J: TRBJ2-1; D: .; size: .; V: TRBV19; DNA: TGTGCCAGTAGCCAGGGGGGATACAATGAGCAGTTCTTC; CDR3: CASSQGGYNEQFF
J: TRBJ2-7; D: TRBD2; size: .; V: TRBV5-1; DNA: TGCGCCAGCAGCGCCGGACTAGCGAGCTCCTACGAGCAGTACTTC; CDR3: CASSAGLASSYEQYF
J: TRBJ2-7; D: TRBD2; size: .; V: TRBV7-9; DNA: TGTGCCAGCAGCTTACGAACTAGCGCCTCCTACGAGCAGTACTTC; CDR3: CASSLRTSASYEQYF
J: TRBJ2-7; D: .; size: .; V: TRBV7-8; DNA: TGTGCCAGCAGCCCCGCCCGGGGCCCCTACGAGCAGTACTTC; CDR3: CASSPARGPYEQYF
J: TRBJ2-7; D: TRBD1; size: .; V: TRBV14; DNA: TGTGCCAGCAGCCAAGGACAGGGTGATTACGAGCAGTACTTC; CDR3: CASSQGQGDYEQYF
J: TRBJ2-1; D: .; size: .; V: TRBV9; DNA: TGTGCCAGCAGCGTAGCCCGCCCGAGTGAGCAGTTCTTC; CDR3: CASSVARPSEQFF
J: TRBJ2-1; D: TRBD2; size: .; V: TRBV27; DNA: TGTGCCAGCAGTACAAAACGACAACTAGCGCCGAATGAGCAGTTCTTC; CDR3: CASSTKRQLAPNEQFF
J: TRBJ2-5; D: .; size: .; V: TRBV7-6; DNA: TGTGCCAGCAGCTTAGCGATTCTAGTTGAAGAGACCCAGTACTTC; CDR3: CASSLAILVEETQYF
J: TRBJ2-3; D: TRBD1; size: .; V: TRBV30; DNA: TGTGCCTGGAGCCACAGGGGGGAAGATACGCAGTATTTT; CDR3: CAWSHRGEDTQYF
J: TRBJ1-2; D: .; size: .; V: TRBV6-6; DNA: TGTGCCAGCAGTTACGGAGCCGGCTGGGCGGGAGGCTACACCTTC; CDR3: CASSYGAGWAGGYTF
J: TRBJ2-3; D: TRBD1; size: .; V: TRBV4-1; DNA: TGCGCCAGCAGCCAAGGGGACAGGGGGCGCTGGGATACGCAGTATTTT; CDR3: CASSQGDRGRWDTQYF
J: TRBJ2-1; D: TRBD2; size: .; V: TRBV7-3; DNA: TGTGCCAGCAGCTGGACTAGTCACAATGAGCAGTTCTTC; CDR3: CASSWTSHNEQFF
J: TRBJ2-7; D: .; size: .; V: TRBV7-8; DNA: TGTGCCAGCAGCTTATACAGTTACTCCTACGAGCAGTACTTC; CDR3: CASSLYSYSYEQYF
J: TRBJ2-1; D: TRBD2; size: .; V: TRBV11-3; DNA: TGTGCCAGCAGCCTCGGACTAGCGGGAATGAATGAGCAGTTCTTC; CDR3: CASSLGLAGMNEQFF
J: TRBJ2-1; D: TRBD2; size: .; V: TRBV29-1; DNA: TGCAGCGTGCCCAGCGGGATAGGTAATGAGCAGTTCTTC; CDR3: CSVPSGIGNEQFF
J: TRBJ2-7; D: .; size: .; V: TRBV6-6; DNA: TGTGCCAGCAGTTACTCGGAGGGGTCGGGAGAGCAGTACTTC; CDR3: CASSYSEGSGEQYF
J: TRBJ2-7; D: .; size: .; V: TRBV28; DNA: TGTGCCAGCAGCAAGTACTCGAAAACGGGAGAGCAGTACTTC; CDR3: CASSKYSKTGEQYF
J: TRBJ1-2; D: .; size: .; V: TRBV6-4; DNA: TGTGCCACCCGAGGGGGTGGCGGCTACACCTTC; CDR3: CATRGGGGYTF
J: TRBJ2-3; D: .; size: .; V: TRBV7-9; DNA: TGTGCCAGCAGCTTAGACCTGTCCACAGATACGCAGTATTTT; CDR3: CASSLDLSTDTQYF
J: TRBJ1-5; D: TRBD1; size: .; V: TRBV11-3; DNA: TGTGCCAGCAGCTACAGCTCCGGGACAGGGGGTGACAATCAGCCCCAGCATTTT; CDR3: CASSYSSGTGGDNQPQHF
J: TRBJ2-7; D: TRBD1; size: .; V: TRBV7-2; DNA: TGTGCCAGCAGCTTTACAGGACAGGGGGAATACGAGCAGTACTTC; CDR3: CASSFTGQGEYEQYF
J: TRBJ2-1; D: TRBD2; size: .; V: TRBV9; DNA: TGTGCCAGCAGCGCAGCGGGACTAGCTATCGGTGAGCAGTTCTTC; CDR3: CASSAAGLAIGEQFF
J: TRBJ1-4; D: TRBD1; size: .; V: TRBV9; DNA: TGTGCCAGCAGCGTAGGATGGACAGGGGATGAAAAACTGTTTTTT; CDR3: CASSVGWTGDEKLFF
J: TRBJ2-7; D: TRBD2; size: .; V: TRBV5-1; DNA: TGCGCCAGCAGCTTGAGTAGCGGGGCCTACGAGCAGTACTTC; CDR3: CASSLSSGAYEQYF
J: TRBJ1-6; D: .; size: .; V: TRBV4-1; DNA: TGCGCCAGCAGCCAAGCAACGGGCGAATATAATTCACCCCTCCACTTT; CDR3: CASSQATGEYNSPLHF
J: TRBJ2-7; D: TRBD2; size: .; V: TRBV5-1; DNA: TGCGCCAGCAGGGGGGGACTAGCGGCAACCTACGAGCAGTACTTC; CDR3: CASRGGLAATYEQYF
J: TRBJ1-2; D: TRBD1; size: .; V: TRBV27; DNA: TGTGCCAGCAGATCCTGGACAGGTAGTGGCTATGGCTACACCTTC; CDR3: CASRSWTGSGYGYTF
J: TRBJ2-7; D: TRBD1; size: .; V: TRBV18; DNA: TGTGCCAGCTCACCCGGGACAGGTTCCTACGAGCAGTACTTC; CDR3: CASSPGTGSYEQYF
J: TRBJ2-7; D: TRBD2; size: .; V: TRBV19; DNA: TGTGCCAGTAGTACTTCTAGCGGGAGCTCCTACGAGCAGTACTTC; CDR3: CASSTSSGSSYEQYF
J: TRBJ2-5; D: .; size: .; V: TRBV28; DNA: TGTGCCAGCAAACGCTTCGAAACAGGGTCTCCACCGGAGACCCAGTACTTC; CDR3: CASKRFETGSPPETQYF
J: TRBJ2-7; D: TRBD1; size: .; V: TRBV7-8; DNA: TGTGCCAGCACCCTACGGGACAGGGGGATCTACGAGCAGTACTTC; CDR3: CASTLRDRGIYEQYF
J: TRBJ2-1; D: TRBD1; size: .; V: TRBV5-6; DNA: TGTGCCAGCAGCCCGACGGGACAGCGTTCCTACAATGAGCAGTTCTTC; CDR3: CASSPTGQRSYNEQFF
J: TRBJ2-3; D: TRBD2; size: .; V: TRBV7-3; DNA: TGTGCCAGCAGCCCTAGCGGTTACGGCACAGATACGCAGTATTTT; CDR3: CASSPSGYGTDTQYF
J: TRBJ2-7; D: .; size: .; V: TRBV6-5; DNA: TGTGCCAGCAGTTACGCACTAGACCCCTACGAGCAGTACTTC; CDR3: CASSYALDPYEQYF
J: TRBJ1-2; D: TRBD1; size: .; V: TRBV5-4; DNA: TGTGCCAGCAGCTCAGGGGGCTATGGCTACACCTTC; CDR3: CASSSGGYGYTF
J: TRBJ2-5; D: .; size: once; V: TRBV19; DNA: TGTGCCAGTAGTATCATGGAAGCGTCAGGGGTAAAAGAGACCCAGTACTTC; CDR3: CASSIMEASGVKETQYF
J: TRBJ2-3; D: .; size: once; V: TRBV28; DNA: TGTGCCAGCAGTTTATTGGTGGTCGGGGATACGCAGTATTTT; CDR3: CASSLLVVGDTQYF
J: TRBJ2-3; D: TRBD2; size: .; V: TRBV28; DNA: TGTGCCAGCAGTTTCCTGGGGACTAGCGGGAGTACTTGGGAGCCAGATACGCAGTATTTT; CDR3: CASSFLGTSGSTWEPDTQYF
J: TRBJ2-7; D: TRBD1; size: once; V: TRBV19; DNA: TGTGCCAGTAGTATAGAACAGGGGGCGTACGAGCAGTACTTC; CDR3: CASSIEQGAYEQYF
J: TRBJ2-3; D: .; size: .; V: TRBV27; DNA: TGTGCCAGCAGTTTTTCAGCAGGGCAGGTGACAGATACGCAGTATTTT; CDR3: CASSFSAGQVTDTQYF
J: TRBJ2-3; D: TRBD2; size: .; V: TRBV6-1; DNA: TGTGCCGTCTTACCCCTAGCGGGAGGGACAGATACGCAGTATTTT; CDR3: CAVLPLAGGTDTQYF
J: TRBJ2-1; D: .; size: .; V: TRBV27; DNA: TGTGCCAGCAGTTTTGACGGTTACAATGAGCAGTTCTTC; CDR3: CASSFDGYNEQFF
J: TRBJ2-2; D: .; size: .; V: TRBV2; DNA: TGTGCCAGCTCACAGGAGACCACCGGGGAGCTGTTTTTT; CDR3: CASSQETTGELFF
J: TRBJ2-2; D: TRBD1; size: .; V: TRBV27; DNA: TGTGCCGCTCGGGACAGGAGTAACACCGGGGAGCTGTTTTTT; CDR3: CAARDRSNTGELFF
J: TRBJ2-3; D: .; size: .; V: TRBV2; DNA: TGTGCCAGCAGTGAATACGCTCTGTCTATATACTTGACAGATACGCAGTATTTT; CDR3: CASSEYALSIYLTDTQYF
J: TRBJ2-2; D: .; size: .; V: TRBV7-9; DNA: TGTGCCAGCAGCCCCCCTGAAAGCCACCTCACCGGGGAGCTGTTTTTT; CDR3: CASSPPESHLTGELFF
J: TRBJ2-7; D: .; size: .; V: TRBV19; DNA: TGTGCCAGTAGTATTCTGTATGGAGGGGGACAGACCTCCTACGAGCAGTACTTC; CDR3: CASSILYGGGQTSYEQYF
J: TRBJ1-2; D: .; size: .; V: TRBV7-8; DNA: TGTGCCAGCAGCTTCCGGGGACGGGCCAACCTTAACTATGGCTACACCTTC; CDR3: CASSFRGRANLNYGYTF
J: TRBJ1-1; D: .; size: .; V: TRBV11-2; DNA: TGTGCCAGCAGCTCGGGATCAAACACTGAAGCTTTCTTT; CDR3: CASSSGSNTEAFF
J: TRBJ2-4; D: TRBD1; size: .; V: TRBV9; DNA: TGTGCCAGCAGCACTTCAGGGGGCCTGGACATTCAGTACTTC; CDR3: CASSTSGGLDIQYF
J: TRBJ2-5; D: TRBD2; size: .; V: TRBV27; DNA: TGTGCCAGCAGTCTTTTGACTAGCGGGGGGGGAGAGACCCAGTACTTC; CDR3: CASSLLTSGGGETQYF
J: TRBJ2-1; D: TRBD2; size: .; V: TRBV10-2; DNA: TGCGCCAGCAGGTTGACTAGCGGATTCAATGAGCAGTTCTTC; CDR3: CASRLTSGFNEQFF
J: TRBJ2-7; D: .; size: .; V: TRBV9; DNA: TGTGCCAGCAGCGTAGCTCAGTCCAGGGGCGCCGAGCAGTACTTC; CDR3: CASSVAQSRGAEQYF